These 21 T cell receptor beta chains came from one sample sequenced in a study of cytomegalovirus exposure and HLA in healthy donors. Vbeta (60) and Jbeta (13) primers were used in the PCR. Here immunoSEQ multiplex PCR was the method, and the copy in TCRdb shows in-frame clones only, minus some. The data show 110,000 or so clones, over 12% seen once. Material for sequencing was PBMCs. These TCRs come from a female donor in good health and CMV-seronegative.

This clone was observed a few times. One end of the junction does not line up with germline, which may come from a read error. The CDR3 DNA is TGTGCCAGCAGTTACATTAGGCTAGCGGGGCTCCCCAATAAGCAGTTCTTC. It codes for CASSYIRLAGLPNKQFF. The J gene is TRBJ2-1, the V gene TRBV27; the match to TRBD2 covers 9 bases. Germline V gene sequence: CDR1 MNHEY, CDR2 SMNVEV (reference sequence). The CDR3 totals 17 residues.

This chain links TRBV6-5 with TRBJ1-4; D might be TRBD1 (5 bases). Per the germline V gene, CDR1 is MNHEY and CDR2 is SVGAGI. V was trimmed by 8 bases and J by 8 bases, leaving 18 bases between them. The CDR3 covers 14 residues. CDR3 in amino acids: CASGWGGEVEKLFF. In DNA form, the CDR3 reads TGTGCCAGCGGGTGGGGAGGGGAAGTCGAAAAACTGTTTTTT.

The chain recombines TRBV6-4 with TRBJ2-1; D is uncertain. Trimming stripped 2 bases from V and 1 base from J, with 9 bases between. The CDR3 covers 15 residues. CDR1 is MRHNA and CDR2 is SNTAGT in the germline V gene. The CDR3 region has the DNA TGTGCCAGCAGTGACGTGGCTAGTTCCTACAATGAGCAGTTCTTC. Its protein product is CASSDVASSYNEQFF.

This clone turned up a few times. The rearrangement links TRBV5-1 to TRBJ2-1, with TRBD2 identical over 12 bases. The CDR3 consists of 19 residues. V was pared by 1 base and J by 0 bases, with 8 bases of the junction left unmatched. The germline CDR1 and CDR2 sequences are SGHRS and YFSETQ. The CDR3 sequence is CASSLTSGGPFLSYNEQFF. CDR3 DNA: TGCGCCAGCAGCTTGACTAGCGGGGGGCCGTTTCTCTCCTACAATGAGCAGTTCTTC. Full variable domain (outside the CDR3, taken from reference TRBV5-1 and TRBJ2-1): KAGVTQTPRYLIKTRGQQVTLSCSPISGHRSVSWYQQTPGQGLQFLFEYFSETQRNKGNFPGRFSGRQFSNSRSEMNVSTLELGDSALYLCASSLTSGGPFLSYNEQFFGPGTRLTVL.

This clone was observed a handful of times. This chain connects TRBV7-3 to TRBJ2-1; the match to TRBD2 covers 10 bases. The V gene's germline CDR1 is SGHTA and CDR2 FQGTGA. Unmatched junction bases numbered 11, after V lost 0 bases and J lost 9 bases. The CDR3 is 17 amino acids. DNA for the CDR3: TGTGCCAGCAGCTTAACGTCTTCAGGACTAGCGGTTCGTGAGCAGTTCTTC. Protein product: CASSLTSSGLAVREQFF.

This chain joins TRBV10-1 and TRBJ2-2, with 8 bases identical to TRBD1. Germline CDR1 reads WNHNN; CDR2 reads SYGVQD (reference sequence). V lost 0 bases to trimming and J lost 4 bases; unmatched junction nucleotides: 7. The CDR3 loop spans 17 amino acids. The CDR3 region has the DNA TGCGCCAGCAGTGAGTCAGGACAGGGCGTCGTCACCGGGGAGCTGTTTTTT. It is translated as CASSESGQGVVTGELFF.

This clone was seen only a few times. The V gene is TRBV9, the J gene TRBJ2-5, with TRBD2 matching 8 bases. This CDR3 contains 15 residues. V lost 0 bases to trimming and J lost 2 bases; unmatched junction nucleotides: 3. Per the germline V gene, CDR1 is SGDLS and CDR2 is YYNGEE. The CDR3 loop reads CASSVVASGQETQYF. The CDR3 nucleotides read TGTGCCAGCAGCGTAGTGGCTAGCGGGCAAGAGACCCAGTACTTC.

This clone was counted between two and nine times. This sample includes further DNA sequences coding for the same CDR3. The genes are TRBV6-5 and TRBJ2-7, with D tentatively TRBD1 (6 bases). V was trimmed by 6 bases and J by 4 bases, leaving 13 bases between them. The length of the CDR3 is 13 residues. CDR1 and CDR2 (germline): MNHEY, SVGAGI. The CDR3: CASSSGTPYEQYF. CDR3 DNA sequence: TGTGCCAGCAGCTCCGGGACACCTTACGAGCAGTACTTC.

The rearrangement links TRBV28 to TRBJ1-5; D remains unclear. CDR3 length: 16 amino acids. Per the germline V gene, CDR1 is MDHEN and CDR2 is SYDVKM. V was trimmed by 3 bases and J by 1 base, leaving 13 bases between them. This CDR3 is CASSFMPRLSNQPQHF. CDR3 DNA sequence: TGTGCCAGCAGTTTTATGCCTCGGTTAAGCAATCAGCCCCAGCATTTT.

This sequence joins TRBV4-3 and TRBJ1-2; TRBD1 might be the D (6 bases). CDR3 length: 15 amino acids. CDR1 is LGHNA and CDR2 is YSLEER in the germline V gene. Trimming left V 0 bases short and J 3 bases short, with 11 bases between. CDR3 sequence reads: CASSQDRSGDYGYTF. CDR3 nucleotides: TGCGCCAGCAGCCAAGATCGCTCAGGGGACTATGGCTACACCTTC.

The chain has TRBV6-1 and TRBJ1-2; D is undetermined. Germline assignment: CDR1 MNHNS and CDR2 SASEGT. V was clipped by 2 bases and J by 1 base, with 11 bases between them. The CDR3 runs to 15 residues. For the CDR3, the DNA is TGTGCCAGCAGTGAATCCAGAGGGCTTAACTATGGCTACACCTTC. Protein sequence: CASSESRGLNYGYTF.

The gene calls are TRBV18 and TRBJ1-1; weak D call: TRBD1 (6 bases). The CDR3 runs 17 residues. Looked up from germline, CDR1 is KGHSH and CDR2 is LQKENI. Trimming removed 4 bases from V and 0 bases from J, with 18 bases in between. CDR3 coding DNA: TGTGCCAGCTCACGGACAGTCCGAGGGAGTATGAACACTGAAGCTTTCTTT. As protein: CASSRTVRGSMNTEAFF.

The J gene is TRBJ2-5, the V gene TRBV6-5; TRBD1 is a possible D gene (6 bases). CDR3 length: 14 residues. The germline V and J ends were trimmed by 3 bases and 4 bases, with 12 bases remaining between them. The germline V gene has CDR1 MNHEY and CDR2 SVGAGI. The CDR3 nucleotides are TGTGCCAGCAGTTATTTCAGGGGCGCAGAGACCCAGTACTTC. Its protein product is CASSYFRGAETQYF.

This chain joins TRBV7-6 and TRBJ2-1, with a weak D call TRBD2 (6 bases). Germline V gene data show CDR1 as SGHVS and CDR2 as FNYEAQ. The CDR3 runs to 12 residues. Trimming shortened V by 5 bases and J by 10 bases, and 12 bases separated the two germline ends. The CDR3: CASSPTSNEQFF. CDR3 DNA sequence: TGTGCCAGCAGCCCAACTAGCAACGAGCAGTTCTTC.

V is TRBV10-3 and J is TRBJ1-5; TRBD1 aligns across 8 bases. After removal of 6 bases from V and 3 bases from J, the junction contained 7 bases not matched to a gene. This CDR3 spans 15 amino acids. Germline CDR1 reads ENHRY; CDR2 reads SYGVKD. The chain's CDR3 is CAIRPGQELNQPQHF. The CDR3 region has the DNA TGTGCCATCAGGCCGGGACAGGAGCTCAATCAGCCCCAGCATTTT.

This clone showed up just a few times. This chain connects TRBV29-1 to TRBJ1-2, with D unclear. The CDR3 runs to 15 residues. Deletions cut 4 bases from V and 0 bases from J, with 15 bases between. Germline CDR1 SQVTM, CDR2 ANQGSEA. CDR3 nucleotides: TGCAGCGTTGTAGAAGCTATTGGTACTAACTATGGCTACACCTTC. Translating it yields CSVVEAIGTNYGYTF.

This clone was detected a few times. The chain carries TRBV11-2 and TRBJ2-3; possible D gene TRBD1, 6 bases. Trimming took off 5 bases at V and 6 bases at J, with 18 bases between the two ends. The length of the CDR3 is 15 residues. The germline V gene encodes CDR1 SGHAT and CDR2 FQNNGV. The CDR3 DNA follows: TGTGCCAGCAGCCCAACAGGGCGAATAGGTGATACGCAGTATTTT. It yields the protein CASSPTGRIGDTQYF.

This clone was seen only a few times. This rearrangement joins TRBV6-6 to TRBJ2-2; D ambiguous. This CDR3 has 13 amino acids. The germline V gene encodes CDR1 MNHNY and CDR2 SVGAGI (reference sequence). V lost 6 bases and J lost 5, with 10 bases in between. This chain's CDR3 is CASSLRVTGELFF. CDR3 in DNA: TGTGCCAGCAGCTTACGGGTGACCGGGGAGCTGTTTTTT.

The rearrangement uses TRBV4-3 and TRBJ1-2; 9 positions agree with TRBD1. After removal of 0 bases from V and 7 bases from J, the junction contained 9 bases not matched to a gene. The length of the CDR3 is 16 residues. CDR1 is LGHNA and CDR2 is YSLEER in the germline V gene. DNA of the CDR3: TGCGCCAGCAGCCAAGATCTATTACAGGGGGCGGGTGGCTACACCTTC. Translation: CASSQDLLQGAGGYTF.

This clone occurred a few times. The chain has TRBV30 and TRBJ1-5; TRBD1 agrees at 8 bases. J lost 2 bases, V lost 3 bases, and 0 bases had no gene match. CDR3 length: 13 residues. From germline, CDR1 is GTSNPN and CDR2 SVGIG (reference sequence). The CDR3 sequence is CAWRTGGNQPQHF. The CDR3 DNA sequence: TGTGCCTGGAGGACAGGGGGCAATCAGCCCCAGCATTTT.

V usage is TRBV7-9 and J usage is TRBJ1-3; 10 bases map to TRBD1. V trimming: 5 bases; J trimming: 3 bases; junction bases outside the gene matches: 10. There are 17 residues in the CDR3. From germline, CDR1 is SEHNR and CDR2 FQNEAQ (reference sequence). The CDR3 reads CASSHILTGGVGNTIYF. CDR3 DNA: TGTGCCAGCAGCCATATTCTGACAGGGGGCGTTGGAAACACCATATATTTT.